Listed here are 5 T cell receptor beta chains from one sample, sequenced in a study of OX40 agonist ivuxolimab in advanced cancers. Only in-frame clones appear in the TCRdb table, and some are missing; sequencing was by immunoSEQ multiplex PCR. Of tens of thousands of clones in the sample, approximately 90% were seen once. Sample: CD4+ or CD8+ T cells sorted from blood, taken in a trial of the OX40 agonist ivuxolimab. All receptors come from an adult with an advanced solid tumor such as melanoma, head and neck, liver or kidney cancer.

This clone showed up just a few times. The rearrangement links TRBV14 to TRBJ2-4; maybe TRBD1 (6 bases). Germline CDR1 SGHDN, CDR2 FVKESK. There are 19 residues in the CDR3. The V end was cut by 1 base, the J end by 1 base, with 20 bases between. CDR3 DNA: TGTGCCAGCAGCCAAGGGGGCACAGGGCGACTGAAGGCCAAAAACATTCAGTACTTC. Protein product: CASSQGGTGRLKAKNIQYF.

The V call is TRBV4-2, the J call TRBJ2-7; 9 bases agree with TRBD1. This CDR3 is built from 15 residues. J gave up 5 bases and V 1 base, and 6 bases lay outside the gene matches. In germline, CDR1 is LGHNA, CDR2 YNFKEQ. CDR3 sequence: CASSQGDRAFDEQYF. CDR3 nucleotides: TGTGCCAGCAGCCAAGGGGACAGGGCGTTTGACGAGCAGTACTTC.

The V and J genes are TRBV18 and TRBJ2-7, with D possibly matching TRBD1 (5 bases). Germline CDR1 KGHSH, CDR2 LQKENI. This CDR3 has 15 residues. Trimming removed 3 bases at V and 5 bases at J, with 17 bases between. Here the CDR3 DNA reads TGTGCCAGCTCACCTTACGACAGCCTTGCCAACGAGCAGTACTTC. It specifies CASSPYDSLANEQYF.

The chain is built from TRBV7-9 and TRBJ2-1; TRBD2 aligns across 13 bases. V shed 8 bases, J shed 4 bases, and the junction held 8 bases outside the gene matches. CDR1 and CDR2 from the germline V gene are SEHNR and FQNEAQ (reference sequence). The CDR3 runs 16 residues. CDR3 sequence (DNA): TGTGCCAGCGAACTACCGGGACTAGCGGGGTACAATGAGCAGTTCTTC. Translation gives CASELPGLAGYNEQFF.

V usage is TRBV7-3 and J usage is TRBJ2-3, with D possibly being TRBD2 (6 bases). Germline lookup yields CDR1 SGHTA and CDR2 FQGTGA. CDR3 size: 15 residues. V lost 4 bases, J lost 5 bases, and 16 bases lay in between. CDR3 in DNA: TGTGCCAGCAGCTCCCTCGGGGGAGTGGTAGATACGCAGTATTTT. Encoded protein: CASSSLGGVVDTQYF.